This T cell receptor (beta chain) was retrieved from a study of shared clonotypes between healthy human individuals. Trimming cost V 4 bases and J 7 bases, with 17 bases left between them. From germline, CDR1 is SGHRS and CDR2 YFSETQ. The CDR3 loop spans 14 amino acids. Some clones are missing from TCRdb's copy, which holds only in-frame ones; the method was immunoSEQ multiplex PCR. This sample carries fewer than 3 million clones, 85% to 95% of them seen once, and the ten largest clones take 0.37%. This chain uses TRBV5-1 with TRBJ1-1; possibly TRBD1 for D (5 bases). The source material was naive CD4+ T cells from PBMCs. The subset here: CD45RA+ positively selected. The receptor was isolated from a man younger than 35 in good health. Some clones in this sample may be carry-over from other donors' samples. Here the CDR3 DNA reads TGCGCCAGCAGCCGGGACGCCCTTGGGAGTGAAGCTTTCTTT. This codes for CASSRDALGSEAFF.